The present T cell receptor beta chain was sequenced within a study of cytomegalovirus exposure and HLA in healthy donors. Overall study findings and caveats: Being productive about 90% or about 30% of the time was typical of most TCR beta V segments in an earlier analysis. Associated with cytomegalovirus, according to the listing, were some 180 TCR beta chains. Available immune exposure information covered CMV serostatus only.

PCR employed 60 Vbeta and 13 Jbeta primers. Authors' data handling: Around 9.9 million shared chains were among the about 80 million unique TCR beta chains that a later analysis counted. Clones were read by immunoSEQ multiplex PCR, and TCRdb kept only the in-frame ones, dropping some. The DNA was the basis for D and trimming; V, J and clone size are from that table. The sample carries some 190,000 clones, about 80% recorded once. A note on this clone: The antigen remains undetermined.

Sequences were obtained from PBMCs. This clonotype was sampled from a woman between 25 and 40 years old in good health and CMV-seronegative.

CDR3 DNA sequence: TGCGCCAGCAGCCAAGATGATGCAGGGATAATGGGGGCCAACGTCCTGACTTTC. Amino acids: CASSQDDAGIMGANVLTF. This rearrangement joins TRBV4-1 to TRBJ2-6; a possible D gene is TRBD1 (5 bases). The CDR3 has 18 amino acids. The germline V gene encodes CDR1 MGHRA and CDR2 YSYEKL. Deletions cut 0 bases from V and 4 bases from J, with 16 bases between.